This T cell receptor (beta chain) was recovered during a study of prognosis after radiotherapy for stage I lung cancer. Turning to the study itself: Stage I non-small cell lung cancer patients were enrolled between 2018 and January 2019. Concurrent therapy was not administered with stereotactic body radiotherapy to any patient.

Concerning this clonotype itself: A read error may produce the germline difference seen at one junction end.

The CDR3 runs 13 residues. Germline CDR1 and CDR2: MNHEY and SVGAGI. On two occasions, one at each of two time points, about 6 milliliters of peripheral blood were drawn. Multiplex PCR in two rounds served to amplify TCR beta CDR3 from genomic DNA. First-round PCR, the initial amplification, used primers specific to each TRBV and TRBJ gene. A single record per CDR3 protein comes from TCRdb applying MiXCR to the multiplex PCR reads. Counted here are more than 20,000 distinct CDR3 sequences, 40% to 45% occurring once; the ten biggest clones make up 31%. The chain has TRBV6-5 and TRBJ2-5; D perhaps matches TRBD2 (5 bases). Sequences were derived from PBMCs, sampled before or after stereotactic body radiation therapy (not recorded which). This sequence was found in a donor aged 50 or older with non-small cell lung cancer. CDR3 in DNA: TGTGCCAGCAATTACGGGGTAAAGGAGACCCAGTACTTC. Its protein is CASNYGVKETQYF.